The sequence of this T cell receptor beta chain was determined in a study of T cell responses to AZD1222 COVID-19 vaccine. The germline CDR1 and CDR2 sequences are MNHEY and SVGAGI. The CDR3 is 14 residues long. Germline trimming cut 6 bases from V and 3 bases from J; bases unmatched to any gene: 6. TCRdb's copy holds only in-frame clones and misses some; the assay was immunoSEQ multiplex PCR. This sample carries some 130,000 clones, about 92% of them seen once, and the ten largest clones take roughly 3.5%. The sequence came from an adult who received the AZD1222 COVID-19 vaccine. This sample comprised peripheral blood, obtained 28 days after the second AZD1222 dose. The chain uses TRBV6-5 and TRBJ1-1, with 8 bases aligning to TRBD1. CDR3 protein: CASSLTGEDTEAFF. The CDR3 bases are TGTGCCAGCAGCCTGACAGGGGAGGACACTGAAGCTTTCTTT.